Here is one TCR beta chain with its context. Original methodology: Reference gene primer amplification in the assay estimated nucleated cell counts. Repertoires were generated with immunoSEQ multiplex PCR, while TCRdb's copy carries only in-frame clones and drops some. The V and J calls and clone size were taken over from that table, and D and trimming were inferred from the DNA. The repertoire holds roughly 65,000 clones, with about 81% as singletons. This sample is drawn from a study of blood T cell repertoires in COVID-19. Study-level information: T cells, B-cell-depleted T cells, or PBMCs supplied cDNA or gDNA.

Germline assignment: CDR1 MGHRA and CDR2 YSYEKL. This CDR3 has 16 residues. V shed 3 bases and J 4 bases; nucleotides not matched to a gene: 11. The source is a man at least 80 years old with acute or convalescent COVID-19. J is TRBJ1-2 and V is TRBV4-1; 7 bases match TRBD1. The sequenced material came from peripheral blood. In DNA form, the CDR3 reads TGCGCCAGCAGCCACTCGGCCCCTGGGACAGTCTATGGCTACACCTTC. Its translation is CASSHSAPGTVYGYTF.